One sample yielded the 22 T cell receptor beta chains listed below, sequenced in a study of CD8 T cells in Susac syndrome. A quantity of about 0.45 to 1 ug RNA underwent reverse transcription using random hexamers. TCRdb independently ran MiXCR on the immunoSEQ multiplex PCR reads; one entry per CDR3 protein. The sample shows about 200,000 distinct CDR3 sequences, roughly 92% of them seen only once. Sample: CD4+ T cells from PBMCs. Receptor source: a human donor in good health.

The chain recombines TRBV27 with TRBJ1-1; D perhaps matches TRBD1 (6 bases). Germline-derived CDR1 and CDR2 are MNHEY and SMNVEV (reference sequence). This CDR3 contains 14 residues. V was trimmed by 8 bases and J by 7 bases, leaving 20 bases between them. CDR3 amino acids: CASVPPGERNEAFF. In DNA, the CDR3 is TGTGCCAGCGTCCCGCCAGGGGAGCGGAATGAAGCTTTCTTT.

V usage is TRBV29-1 and J usage is TRBJ2-7, with D possibly TRBD1 on 6 matching bases. This CDR3 comprises 14 residues. Trimming took off 5 bases at V and 4 bases at J, with 18 bases between the two ends. CDR1 and CDR2 from the germline V gene are SQVTM and ANQGSEA. The CDR3 nucleotides are TGCAGCGTTCAGGGGTCCCGAGGTTTTTACGAGCAGTACTTC. Translation gives CSVQGSRGFYEQYF.

V gene TRBV12-3 or TRBV12-4 combines with J gene TRBJ2-7; 7 positions match TRBD1. V lost 6 bases, J lost 2 bases, and 10 bases stayed unmatched. This CDR3 has 15 amino acids. This CDR3 reads CASRDTGVGAYEQYF. The CDR3 coding sequence is TGTGCCAGCAGGGATACAGGGGTCGGGGCCTACGAGCAGTACTTC.

The genes are TRBV29-1 and TRBJ2-1; D is ambiguous. This CDR3 has 11 amino acids. Germline CDR1 SQVTM, CDR2 ANQGSEA. V lost 4 bases and J 8 bases, leaving 9 bases between the germline ends. CDR3 sequence reads: CSVARSYEQFF. CDR3 coding DNA: TGCAGCGTTGCAAGGTCCTATGAGCAGTTCTTC.

The chain combines TRBV23-1 with TRBJ2-4; D unclear. TRBV23-1 is assigned to the ORF class and has an uncertain function. With 3 bases removed from V and 3 bases from J, the gap between germline ends came to 18 bases. CDR3 length equals 17 residues. Written as DNA, the CDR3 is TGCGCCAGCAGTCACCTGCGCAGGAAGTCAGTCAAAAACATTCAGTACTTC. It encodes CASSHLRRKSVKNIQYF.

The chain recombines TRBV6-6 with TRBJ1-2, with 8 bases aligning to TRBD1. V dropped 10 bases and J dropped 4; count of bases not matched to a gene: 11. The length of the CDR3 is 14 residues. Germline V gene lookup returns CDR1 MNHNY and CDR2 SVGAGI (reference sequence). The CDR3 DNA is TGTGCCACCGGGCCGGGACAGGAAATCTATGGCTACACCTTC. Protein product: CATGPGQEIYGYTF.

Worth noting for this clonotype: The junction shows a germline mismatch at one end, possibly a read error. The chain recombines TRBV30 with TRBJ2-7; D is uncertain. Germline V lookup: CDR1 GTSNPN, CDR2 SVGIG (reference sequence). This CDR3 is built from 12 residues. Here the CDR3 DNA reads TGTGCGATTTGGGATAAGACCTACGATCAGTACTTC. Protein product: CAIWDKTYDQYF.

In nucleotides, the CDR3 is TGTGCCAGCAGCTTGAGCGGGGGCTCCTACGAGCAGTACTTC. Translating gives CASSLSGGSYEQYF. The chain has TRBV7-9 and TRBJ2-7; 8 nucleotides align to TRBD2. Germline-derived CDR1 and CDR2 are SEHNR and FQNEAQ (reference sequence). V was pared by 3 bases and J by 0 bases, with 1 base of the junction left unmatched. CDR3 length: 14 residues.

The chain joins TRBV6-5 to TRBJ1-2; 7 bases agree with TRBD1. The CDR3 extends over 15 amino acids. J gave up 0 bases and V 4 bases, and 5 bases lay outside the gene matches. Germline-derived CDR1 and CDR2 are MNHEY and SVGAGI. CDR3 protein: CASSSGQRANYGYTF. The CDR3 DNA sequence: TGTGCCAGCAGTTCGGGACAGAGAGCTAACTATGGCTACACCTTC.

The chain couples TRBV27 to TRBJ2-3; D is uncertain. The CDR3 runs to 14 residues. Germline V gene lookup returns CDR1 MNHEY and CDR2 SMNVEV (reference sequence). Trimming shortened V by 5 bases and J by 0 bases, and 9 bases separated the two germline ends. The CDR3 coding sequence is TGTGCCAGCAGTGAGTTGACAAGCACAGATACGCAGTATTTT. This encodes CASSELTSTDTQYF.

With regard to this clonotype: At one end, the junction sequence differs from germline, possibly due to a read error. V usage is TRBV7-7 and J usage is TRBJ2-3; D is perhaps TRBD1 (5 bases). The CDR3 length is 14 residues. Per germline, CDR1 SSHAT and CDR2 FNYEAQ (reference sequence). For the CDR3, the DNA is TGTGCTAGCAGCTTGGGGCAGTCCACAGATACGCAGTATTTT. Translation gives CASSLGQSTDTQYF.

For this clonotype: The junction departs from the called germline gene at one end, perhaps through a read error. The chain uses TRBV6-2 or TRBV6-3 and TRBJ1-2; D ambiguous. Germline V gene data show CDR1 as MNHEY and CDR2 as SVGEGT. CDR3 length equals 16 residues. The CDR3 DNA reads TGTGCCAGCAGTTACGCCCATTCCGGGCCTTTGGGTGGCTACACTTTC. It is translated as CASSYAHSGPLGGYTF.

The chain employs TRBV28 and TRBJ1-5, with D tentatively TRBD1 (5 bases). Germline CDR1 and CDR2: MDHEN and SYDVKM. This CDR3 has 14 amino acids. V was cut by 7 bases and J by 0 bases, with 10 bases left in between. In DNA form, the CDR3 reads TGTGCCAGCATTGAAGACAGTAGCAATCAGCCCCAGCATTTT. Protein: CASIEDSSNQPQHF.

The CDR3 spells CSARDPFATNEKLFF. CDR3 DNA sequence: TGCAGTGCTAGAGATCCCTTTGCAACTAATGAAAAACTGTTTTTT. The rearrangement uses TRBV20-1 and TRBJ1-4; no definite D call. Germline V gene sequence: CDR1 DFQATT, CDR2 SNEGSKA (reference sequence). Deletions cut 0 bases from V and 0 bases from J, with 8 bases between. CDR3 length: 15 residues.

The chain couples TRBV20-1 to TRBJ2-2; TRBD1 or TRBD2 may be the D gene (6 bases each). The CDR3 loop spans 14 amino acids. Trimming took 6 bases from V and 7 from J, leaving 18 bases between them. The germline V gene has CDR1 DFQATT and CDR2 SNEGSKA (reference sequence). The CDR3 nucleotides read TGCAGTGCAACTGCCTGGGGGGCTGACGGGGAGCTGTTTTTT. Residues: CSATAWGADGELFF.

The chain joins TRBV5-1 to TRBJ2-2, with D unclear. The CDR3 runs 15 residues. The V gene's germline CDR1 is SGHRS and CDR2 YFSETQ. The ends were cut back, 1 base at V and 0 bases at J, with 7 bases in the middle. The chain's CDR3 is CASSLTLSNTGELFF. The DNA for the CDR3 is TGCGCCAGCAGCTTGACCCTCTCGAACACCGGGGAGCTGTTTTTT.

The chain recombines TRBV29-1 with TRBJ1-3; D gene ambiguous. Germline lookup yields CDR1 SQVTM and CDR2 ANQGSEA. The CDR3 has 14 residues. With 1 base removed from V and 0 bases from J, the gap between germline ends came to 7 bases. Here the CDR3 reads CSVEGVSSGNTIYF. As DNA, the CDR3 is TGCAGCGTTGAAGGGGTGAGCTCTGGAAACACCATATATTTT.

The chain carries TRBV20-1 and TRBJ2-2, with D possibly TRBD2 on 5 matching bases. Trimming cost V 4 bases and J 14 bases, with 20 bases left between them. This CDR3 contains 13 residues. The germline V gene has CDR1 DFQATT and CDR2 SNEGSKA (reference sequence). As DNA, the CDR3 is TGCAGTGCTATTAGCGTAAACACCGGGGTTCTGTTTTTT. Translation: CSAISVNTGVLFF.

The J gene is TRBJ1-5, the V gene TRBV4-2; 7 nucleotides match TRBD1. CDR3 size: 17 residues. The germline V gene encodes CDR1 LGHNA and CDR2 YNFKEQ. Losses at the gene ends were 2 bases for V and 5 bases for J; bases not matched to a gene: 12. The CDR3 is CASSQSFDRALDQPQHF. The CDR3 DNA sequence: TGTGCCAGCAGCCAATCATTCGACAGGGCCCTCGATCAGCCCCAGCATTTT.

The V gene is TRBV4-1, the J gene TRBJ2-6; D not certain. The V gene lost 1 base and the J gene lost 12 bases, with 10 bases spanning the gap. CDR1 is MGHRA, CDR2 YSYEKL, per germline. The CDR3 totals 13 residues. The CDR3: CASSQGVETVLTF. The CDR3, as DNA: TGCGCCAGCAGCCAAGGGGTAGAGACCGTCCTGACTTTC.

The chain is built from TRBV6-5 and TRBJ1-4; 8 positions agree with TRBD1. V trimming: 2 bases; J trimming: 5 bases; junction bases outside the gene matches: 4. Germline loops: CDR1 MNHEY, CDR2 SVGAGI. The CDR3 has 15 amino acids. The CDR3 sequence is CASSYTGQGNEKLFF. As DNA, the CDR3 is TGTGCCAGCAGTTACACCGGACAGGGCAATGAAAAACTGTTTTTT.

The chain uses TRBV6-1 and TRBJ1-1, with 7 bases matching TRBD1. V was pared by 4 bases and J by 0 bases, with 8 bases of the junction left unmatched. This CDR3 has 16 residues. Germline V gene sequence: CDR1 MNHNS, CDR2 SASEGT. The CDR3, as DNA: TGTGCCAGCAGTGGCCCGCGACAGGGTATGAACACTGAAGCTTTCTTT. This codes for CASSGPRQGMNTEAFF.